Presented here are 10 T cell receptor beta chains from one specimen sequenced in a study of T-cell memory formation after mild COVID-19. Using its own MiXCR run on the 5' RACE reads, TCRdb lists one record per CDR3 protein. Of approximately 240,000 distinct CDR3 sequences in the sample, around 15% were seen once. The sample taken for sequencing was PBMCs or a T cell subset sorted from them (not recorded which). These receptors all stem from a man younger than 30 who had mild COVID-19 (a few samples of this study predate the infection). Cell type and time point are not known.

Ten or more counts support this clonotype. The CDR3 sequence: CASQEDRTNYGYTF. CDR3 sequence (DNA): TGTGCCAGCCAGGAGGACAGGACTAACTATGGCTACACCTTC. The V and J genes are TRBV18 and TRBJ1-2, with 7 bases that match TRBD1. This CDR3 spans 14 amino acids. J lost 0 bases, V lost 8 bases, and 6 bases had no gene match. CDR1 and CDR2 (germline): KGHSH, LQKENI.

This clonotype was observed a few times. The chain joins TRBV5-1 to TRBJ2-1; D might be TRBD1 (5 bases). V was cut by 5 bases and J by 7 bases, with 16 bases left in between. The germline V gene encodes CDR1 SGHRS and CDR2 YFSETQ. This CDR3 is built from 14 residues. The CDR3, as DNA: TGCGCCAGCAGGCCAGAGGCCCAGGGTAATGAGCAGTTCTTC. It specifies CASRPEAQGNEQFF.

The chain combines TRBV7-2 with TRBJ1-6; possible D gene TRBD1, 5 bases. This CDR3 has 16 residues. V lost 3 bases and J 9 bases, leaving 18 bases between the germline ends. The germline V gene encodes CDR1 SGHTA and CDR2 FQGNSA. The CDR3 nucleotides read TGTGCCAGCAGCTTTGGGACTCCTCAGGGCGGTTCACCCCTCCACTTT. Protein sequence: CASSFGTPQGGSPLHF.

Written as DNA, the CDR3 is TGTGCCAGCAGCCCCCAAGGAGGGAACAATTCACCCCTCCACTTT. Its protein is CASSPQGGNNSPLHF. This rearrangement joins TRBV9 to TRBJ1-6, with D hard to call. Per germline, CDR1 SGDLS and CDR2 YYNGEE. CDR3 length equals 15 residues. Trimming took off 4 bases at V and 7 bases at J, with 15 bases between the two ends.

This clonotype occurred a few times. This chain connects TRBV12-3 or TRBV12-4 to TRBJ1-6, with TRBD1 matching 9 bases. V shed 5 bases, J shed 10 bases, and the junction held 6 bases outside the gene matches. The CDR3 covers 14 residues. In DNA form, the CDR3 reads TGTGCCAGCAGTATGGGACAGGGTGGCTCACCCCTCCACTTT. Residues: CASSMGQGGSPLHF.

This clonotype was picked up a small number of times. V gene TRBV28 combines with J gene TRBJ1-5; D not certain. Trimming stripped 5 bases from V and 5 bases from J, with 7 bases between. The CDR3 covers 12 residues. Germline CDR1 reads MDHEN; CDR2 reads SYDVKM. CDR3 nucleotides: TGTGCCAGCAGTCTCCAATATCAGCCCCAGCATTTT. Amino acids: CASSLQYQPQHF.

This clonotype was seen a few times. J is TRBJ2-3 and V is TRBV5-1; D remains ambiguous. This CDR3 has 13 residues. Trimming cost V 4 bases and J 6 bases, with 12 bases left between them. Germline V lookup: CDR1 SGHRS, CDR2 YFSETQ. In nucleotides, the CDR3 is TGCGCCAGCAGCGCGAACCCCGGGGATACGCAGTATTTT. Protein product: CASSANPGDTQYF.

The V call is TRBV7-2, the J call TRBJ2-2; 11 nucleotides line up with TRBD1. This CDR3 has 17 residues. CDR1 and CDR2 from the germline V gene are SGHTA and FQGNSA. V dropped 2 bases and J dropped 6; count of bases not matched to a gene: 8. CDR3 in DNA: TGTGCCAGCAGCTTAATTGGGGACAGGGGGAAGTCCGGGGAGCTGTTTTTT. This translates into CASSLIGDRGKSGELFF.

This chain links TRBV9 with TRBJ1-1; no reliable D call. The germline V gene has CDR1 SGDLS and CDR2 YYNGEE. Deletions cut 0 bases from V and 6 bases from J, with 12 bases between. The CDR3 consists of 14 residues. CDR3 nucleotide sequence: TGTGCCAGCAGCGTAGATGGGTCAGGACCTGAAGCTTTCTTT. The encoded protein is CASSVDGSGPEAFF.

The V gene is TRBV6-2 or TRBV6-3, the J gene TRBJ2-7; D possibly corresponds to TRBD2 (5 bases). V was shortened by 7 bases and J by 2 bases, with 12 bases between the two germline ends. The CDR3 covers 13 residues. From germline, CDR1 is MNHEY and CDR2 SVGEGT. DNA for the CDR3: TGTGCCAGCACCTACTCCGGGACCTACGAGCAGTACGTC. Amino acid sequence: CASTYSGTYEQYV.